Detailed here is one T cell receptor beta chain. Its target is not known. This entry belongs to a study of cytomegalovirus exposure and HLA in healthy donors. Overall study results and limits: An apparent linkage of common viral pathogens to several of the most significant clusters emerged in a later analysis. Sequencing had likely introduced a cluster of highly shared sequence variants as an artifact.

60 Vbeta and 13 Jbeta primers were used in PCR. Repertoires were generated with immunoSEQ multiplex PCR, while TCRdb's copy carries only in-frame clones and drops some. Of 95,000 to 100,000 clones listed, more than 70% were seen once; the top ten hold 7.5% to 9%. The receptor was isolated from a female donor in good health and CMV-seronegative. Source material: PBMCs.

The CDR3 nucleotides read TGTGCCAGCAGCCCCCGGGCGGGGGGGGTGGGCACTGAAGCTTTCTTT. Protein: CASSPRAGGVGTEAFF. The chain links TRBV7-9 to TRBJ1-1; TRBD1 might be the D (5 bases). The V end was cut by 5 bases, the J end by 4 bases, with 20 bases between. Germline V CDR1 and CDR2: SEHNR, FQNEAQ (reference sequence). The CDR3 covers 16 residues. Together with reference TRBV7-9 and TRBJ1-1, the CDR3 gives the full variable domain: DTGVSQNPRHKITKRGQNVTFRCDPISEHNRLYWYRQTLGQGPEFLTYFQNEAQLEKSRLLSDRFSAERPKGSFSTLEIQRTEQGDSAMYLCASSPRAGGVGTEAFFGQGTRLTVV.